This TCR beta chain originates from a study of blood T cell repertoires in COVID-19. Study-level information: From the United States, Italy and Spain came samples of acute and convalescent COVID-19. In each case, the material was cDNA or gDNA derived from T cells, B-cell-depleted T cells, or PBMCs.

Libraries were prepared by immunoSEQ multiplex PCR; TCRdb keeps only in-frame clonotypes and omits some of them. The sample includes more than 70,000 clones, approximately 88% seen only once; the top ten take 5.8%. Per germline, CDR1 MNHEY and CDR2 SVGEGT. Trimming removed 6 bases from V and 4 bases from J; junction bases left unmatched: 9. The CDR3 length is 16 residues. The sequence was collected from a man aged 50-60 years with active COVID-19. The source material was peripheral blood. The V and J genes are TRBV6-2 or TRBV6-3 and TRBJ2-5; TRBD2 aligns across 12 bases. The CDR3 DNA is TGTGCCAGCAGCCCAAGACTAGCGGGAGATGGAGAGACCCAGTACTTC. It codes for CASSPRLAGDGETQYF.